The clone carrying this T cell receptor beta chain was seen a handful of times. The antigen is not known. Sequence at one end of the junction differs from germline and may be a read error. Amplified TCR beta CDR3 regions derived from RNA transcripts. Researchers ran a first-round RT-PCR on the TCR CDR3 using the HTBI primer set. One entry per CDR3 protein, called by TCRdb with MiXCR from the multiplex PCR reads. The table lists fewer than 850,000 distinct CDR3 sequences, 17% of them singletons, with less than 20% in the top ten. This sample was taken from a study of T cells in Graves' hyperthyroidism and ophthalmopathy. General study findings and limits: The model predicted ophthalmopathy a median about 6.6 months before onset. Ophthalmopathy cases were set apart from stable hyperthyroidism by a 13 V-J model.

Germline-derived CDR1 and CDR2 are SGHAT and FQNNGV. The CDR3 has 16 amino acids. What was sequenced was blood. This chain connects TRBV11-2 to TRBJ2-3, with 9 bases lining up with TRBD2. The receptor was isolated from a man between 50 and 59 years old with Graves' hyperthyroidism. The DNA for the CDR3 is TGTGCCAGCAGCCGATATAGCGGGAGCCTCACAGCTACGCAGTATTTT. Protein sequence: CASSRYSGSLTATQYF.